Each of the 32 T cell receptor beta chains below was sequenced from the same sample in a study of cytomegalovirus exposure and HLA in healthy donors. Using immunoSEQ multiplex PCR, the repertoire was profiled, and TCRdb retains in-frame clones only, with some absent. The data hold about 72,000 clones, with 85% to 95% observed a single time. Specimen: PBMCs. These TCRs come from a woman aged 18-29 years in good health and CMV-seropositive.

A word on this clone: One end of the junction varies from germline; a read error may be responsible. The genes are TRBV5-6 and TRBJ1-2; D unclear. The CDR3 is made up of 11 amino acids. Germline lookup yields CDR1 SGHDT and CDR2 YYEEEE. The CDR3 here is CASSLGGGNTF. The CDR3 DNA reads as TGTGCCAGCAGCTTGGGCGGTGGCAACACCTTC. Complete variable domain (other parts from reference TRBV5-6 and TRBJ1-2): DAGVTQSPTHLIKTRGQQVTLRCSPKSGHDTVSWYQQALGQGPQFIFQYYEEEERQRGNFPDRFSGHQFPNYSSELNVNALLLGDSALYLCASSLGGGNTFGSGTRLTVV.

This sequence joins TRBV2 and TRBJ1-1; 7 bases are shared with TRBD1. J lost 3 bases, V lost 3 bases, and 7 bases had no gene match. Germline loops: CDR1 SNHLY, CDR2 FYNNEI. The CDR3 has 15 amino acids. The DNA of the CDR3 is TGTGCCAGCAGTGATGCGCCAGACAGGGACACTGAAGCTTTCTTT. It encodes CASSDAPDRDTEAFF. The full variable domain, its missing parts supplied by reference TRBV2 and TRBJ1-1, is EPEVTQTPSHQVTQMGQEVILRCVPISNHLYFYWYRQILGQKVEFLVSFYNNEISEKSEIFDDQFSVERPDGSNFTLKIRSTKLEDSAMYFCASSDAPDRDTEAFFGQGTRLTVV.

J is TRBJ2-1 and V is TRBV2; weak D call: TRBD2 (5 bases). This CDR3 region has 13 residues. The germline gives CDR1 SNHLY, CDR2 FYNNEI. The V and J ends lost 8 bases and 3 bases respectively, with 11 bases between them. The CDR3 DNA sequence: TGTGCCAGCCGAGGACTCAACTACAATGAGCAGTTCTTC. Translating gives CASRGLNYNEQFF.

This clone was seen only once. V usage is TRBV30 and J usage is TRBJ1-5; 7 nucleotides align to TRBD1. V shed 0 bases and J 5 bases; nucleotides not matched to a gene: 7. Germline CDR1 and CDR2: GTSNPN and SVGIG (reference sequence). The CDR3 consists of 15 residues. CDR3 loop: CAWSVGTVFDQPQHF. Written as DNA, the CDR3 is TGTGCCTGGAGTGTAGGGACAGTATTTGATCAGCCCCAGCATTTT.

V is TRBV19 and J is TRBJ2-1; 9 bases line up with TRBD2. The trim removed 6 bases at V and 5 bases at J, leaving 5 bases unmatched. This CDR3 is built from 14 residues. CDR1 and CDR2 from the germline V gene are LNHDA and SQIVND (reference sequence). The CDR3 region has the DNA TGTGCCAGTAGCTGGGCTAGCGGGGACAATGAGCAGTTCTTC. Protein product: CASSWASGDNEQFF.

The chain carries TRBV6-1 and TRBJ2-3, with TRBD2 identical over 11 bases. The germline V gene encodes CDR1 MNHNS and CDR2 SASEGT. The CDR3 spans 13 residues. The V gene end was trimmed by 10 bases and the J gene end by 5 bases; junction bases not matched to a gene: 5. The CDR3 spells CAIGTSGKDTQYF. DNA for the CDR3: TGTGCCATCGGGACTAGCGGAAAAGATACGCAGTATTTT.

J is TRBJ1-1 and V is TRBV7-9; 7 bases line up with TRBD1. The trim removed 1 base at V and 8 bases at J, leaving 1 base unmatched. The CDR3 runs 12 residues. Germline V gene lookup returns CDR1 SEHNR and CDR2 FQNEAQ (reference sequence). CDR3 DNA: TGTGCCAGCAGCTTAGAGGACAGGGAAGCTTTCTTT. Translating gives CASSLEDREAFF.

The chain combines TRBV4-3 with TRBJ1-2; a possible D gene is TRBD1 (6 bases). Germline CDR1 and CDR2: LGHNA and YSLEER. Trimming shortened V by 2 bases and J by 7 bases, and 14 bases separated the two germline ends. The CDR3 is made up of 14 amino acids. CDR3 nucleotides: TGCGCCAGCAGCCAATTGAAGGGAGGGGGTGGCTACACCTTC. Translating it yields CASSQLKGGGGYTF.

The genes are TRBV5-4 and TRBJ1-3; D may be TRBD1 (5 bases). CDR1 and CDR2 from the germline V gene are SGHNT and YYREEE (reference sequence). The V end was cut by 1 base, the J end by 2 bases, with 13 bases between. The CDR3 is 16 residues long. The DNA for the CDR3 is TGTGCCAGCAGCTTGTTGGGGGGTGAGGCTGGAAACACCATATATTTT. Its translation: CASSLLGGEAGNTIYF.

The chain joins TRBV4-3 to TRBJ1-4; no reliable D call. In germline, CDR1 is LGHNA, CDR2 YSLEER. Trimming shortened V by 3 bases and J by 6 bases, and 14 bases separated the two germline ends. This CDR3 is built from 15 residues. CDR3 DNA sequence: TGCGCCAGCAGCCATCGTTACCTATCGGATGAAAAACTGTTTTTT. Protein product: CASSHRYLSDEKLFF.

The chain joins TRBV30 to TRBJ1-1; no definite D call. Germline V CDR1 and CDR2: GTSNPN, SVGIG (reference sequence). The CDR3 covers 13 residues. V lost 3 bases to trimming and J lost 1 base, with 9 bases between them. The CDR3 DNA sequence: TGTGCCTGGAGAAGACTCGGGAACACTGAAGCTTTCTTT. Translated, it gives CAWRRLGNTEAFF.

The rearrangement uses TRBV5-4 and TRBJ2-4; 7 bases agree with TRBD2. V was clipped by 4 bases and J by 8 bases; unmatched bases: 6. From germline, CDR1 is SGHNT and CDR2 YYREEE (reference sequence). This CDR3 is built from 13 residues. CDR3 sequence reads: CASSGDYRDIQYF. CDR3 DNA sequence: TGTGCCAGCAGCGGGGACTACCGGGACATTCAGTACTTC.

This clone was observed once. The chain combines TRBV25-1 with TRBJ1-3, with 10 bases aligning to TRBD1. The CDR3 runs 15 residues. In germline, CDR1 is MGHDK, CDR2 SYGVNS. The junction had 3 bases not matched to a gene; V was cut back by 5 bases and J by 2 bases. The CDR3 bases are TGTGCCAGCAGTCCGACAGGGGGCCCTGGAAACACCATATATTTT. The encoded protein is CASSPTGGPGNTIYF.

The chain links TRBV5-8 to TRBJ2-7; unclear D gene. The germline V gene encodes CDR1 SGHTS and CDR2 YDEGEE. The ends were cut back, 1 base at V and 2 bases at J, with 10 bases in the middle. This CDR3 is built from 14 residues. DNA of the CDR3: TGTGCCAGCAGCTTGTCGAGCCTTACCTACGAGCAGTACTTC. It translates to CASSLSSLTYEQYF.

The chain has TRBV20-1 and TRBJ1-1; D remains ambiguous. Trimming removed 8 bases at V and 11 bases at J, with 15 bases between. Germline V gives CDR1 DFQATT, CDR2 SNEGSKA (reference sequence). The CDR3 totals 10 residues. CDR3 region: CSCRRDGAFF. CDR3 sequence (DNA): TGCAGTTGTAGACGGGATGGGGCTTTCTTT.

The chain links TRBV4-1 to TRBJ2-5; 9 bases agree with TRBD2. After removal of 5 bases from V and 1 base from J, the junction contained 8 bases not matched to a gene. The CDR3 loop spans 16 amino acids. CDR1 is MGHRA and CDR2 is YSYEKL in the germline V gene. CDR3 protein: CASSERSSGAQETQYF. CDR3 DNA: TGCGCCAGCAGCGAACGGTCTAGCGGGGCCCAAGAGACCCAGTACTTC.

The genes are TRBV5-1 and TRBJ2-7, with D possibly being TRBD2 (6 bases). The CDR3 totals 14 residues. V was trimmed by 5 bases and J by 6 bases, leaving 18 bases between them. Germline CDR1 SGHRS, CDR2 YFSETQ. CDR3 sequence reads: CASSWTPRGSEQYF. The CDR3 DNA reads TGCGCCAGCAGTTGGACCCCCCGGGGGAGCGAGCAGTACTTC.

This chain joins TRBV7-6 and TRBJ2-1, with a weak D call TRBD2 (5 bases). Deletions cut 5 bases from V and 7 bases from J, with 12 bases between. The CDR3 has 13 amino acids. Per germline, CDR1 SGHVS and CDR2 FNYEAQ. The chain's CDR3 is CASSPGRGNEQFF. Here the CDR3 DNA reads TGTGCCAGCAGCCCCGGTAGAGGGAATGAGCAGTTCTTC.

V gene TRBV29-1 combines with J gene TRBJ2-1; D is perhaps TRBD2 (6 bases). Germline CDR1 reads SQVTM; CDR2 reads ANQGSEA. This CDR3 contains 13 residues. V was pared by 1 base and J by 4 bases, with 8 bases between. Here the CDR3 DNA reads TGCAGCGTTGAAGGCGGGGATTACAATGAGCAGTTCTTC. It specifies CSVEGGDYNEQFF.

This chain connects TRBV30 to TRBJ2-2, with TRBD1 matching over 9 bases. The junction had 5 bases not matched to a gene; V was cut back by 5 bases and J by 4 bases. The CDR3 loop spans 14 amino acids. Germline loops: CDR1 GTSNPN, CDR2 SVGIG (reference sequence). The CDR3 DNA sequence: TGTGCCTGGGGAACGGGACAGGGCACCGGGGAGCTGTTTTTT. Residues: CAWGTGQGTGELFF.

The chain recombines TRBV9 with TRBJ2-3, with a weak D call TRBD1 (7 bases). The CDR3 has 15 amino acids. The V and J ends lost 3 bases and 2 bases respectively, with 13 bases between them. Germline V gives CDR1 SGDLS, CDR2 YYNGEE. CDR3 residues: CASSAPGGLTDTQYF. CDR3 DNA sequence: TGTGCCAGCAGCGCACCAGGGGGACTCACAGATACGCAGTATTTT.

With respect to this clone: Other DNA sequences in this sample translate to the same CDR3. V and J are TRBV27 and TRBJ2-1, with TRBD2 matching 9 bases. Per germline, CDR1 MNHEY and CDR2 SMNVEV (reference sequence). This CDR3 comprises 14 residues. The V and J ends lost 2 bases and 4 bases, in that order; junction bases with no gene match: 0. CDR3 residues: CASSLAGGYNEQFF. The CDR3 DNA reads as TGTGCCAGCAGTTTAGCGGGAGGGTACAATGAGCAGTTCTTC.

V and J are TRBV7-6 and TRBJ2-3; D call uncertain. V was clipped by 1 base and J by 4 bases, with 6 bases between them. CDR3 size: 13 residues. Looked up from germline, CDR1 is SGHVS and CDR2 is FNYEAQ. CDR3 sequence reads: CASSLVSPDTQYF. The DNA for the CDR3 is TGTGCCAGCAGCTTAGTCTCCCCAGATACGCAGTATTTT.

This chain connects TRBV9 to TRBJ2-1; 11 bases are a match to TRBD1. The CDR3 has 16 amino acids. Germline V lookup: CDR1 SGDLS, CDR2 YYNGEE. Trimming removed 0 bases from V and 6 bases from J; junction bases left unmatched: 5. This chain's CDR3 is CASSVGPGTGGNEQFF. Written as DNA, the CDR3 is TGTGCCAGCAGCGTAGGCCCCGGGACAGGGGGCAATGAGCAGTTCTTC.

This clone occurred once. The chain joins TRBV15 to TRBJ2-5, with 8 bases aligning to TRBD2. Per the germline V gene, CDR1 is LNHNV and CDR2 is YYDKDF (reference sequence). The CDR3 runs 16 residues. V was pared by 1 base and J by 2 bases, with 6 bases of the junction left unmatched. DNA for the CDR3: TGTGCCACCAGCAGAGTTGGAGCGGGGGAGCAAGAGACCCAGTACTTC. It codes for CATSRVGAGEQETQYF.

The CDR3 DNA reads as TGTGCCAGTAGTTCATCCGGACAGAAACAGCACGGGCAGTTCTTC. Protein sequence: CASSSSGQKQHGQFF. This chain joins TRBV19 and TRBJ2-1; TRBD1 might be the D (6 bases). Per germline, CDR1 LNHDA and CDR2 SQIVND (reference sequence). This CDR3 contains 15 residues. Trimming stripped 5 bases from V and 12 bases from J, with 23 bases between.

The CDR3 is CASSFGWGGNGNTEAFF. CDR3 DNA: TGCGCCAGCAGCTTTGGATGGGGGGGGAATGGGAACACTGAAGCTTTCTTT. The J gene is TRBJ1-1, the V gene TRBV5-1; D may be TRBD1 (5 bases). Trimming stripped 2 bases from V and 1 base from J, with 18 bases between. CDR1 SGHRS and CDR2 YFSETQ come from the germline V gene. This CDR3 contains 17 residues.

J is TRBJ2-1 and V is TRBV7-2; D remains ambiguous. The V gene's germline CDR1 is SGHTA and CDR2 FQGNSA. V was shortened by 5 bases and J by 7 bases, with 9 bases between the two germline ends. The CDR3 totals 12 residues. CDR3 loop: CASSRTPNEQFF. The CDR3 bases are TGTGCCAGCAGCCGCACACCAAATGAGCAGTTCTTC.

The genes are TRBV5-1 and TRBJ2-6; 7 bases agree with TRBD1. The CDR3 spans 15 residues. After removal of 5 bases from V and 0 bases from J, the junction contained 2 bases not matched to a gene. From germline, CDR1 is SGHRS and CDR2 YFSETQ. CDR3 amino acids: CASRWDSSGANVLTF. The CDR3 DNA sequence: TGCGCCAGCAGATGGGACAGCTCTGGGGCCAACGTCCTGACTTTC. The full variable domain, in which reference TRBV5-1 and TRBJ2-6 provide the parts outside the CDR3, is KAGVTQTPRYLIKTRGQQVTLSCSPISGHRSVSWYQQTPGQGLQFLFEYFSETQRNKGNFPGRFSGRQFSNSRSEMNVSTLELGDSALYLCASRWDSSGANVLTFGAGSRLTVL.

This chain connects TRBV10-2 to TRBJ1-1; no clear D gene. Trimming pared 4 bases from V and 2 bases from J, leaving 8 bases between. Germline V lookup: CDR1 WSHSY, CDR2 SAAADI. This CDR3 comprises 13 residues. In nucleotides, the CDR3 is TGCGCCAGCAGTGTAAACAGAAACACTGAAGCTTTCTTT. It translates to CASSVNRNTEAFF.

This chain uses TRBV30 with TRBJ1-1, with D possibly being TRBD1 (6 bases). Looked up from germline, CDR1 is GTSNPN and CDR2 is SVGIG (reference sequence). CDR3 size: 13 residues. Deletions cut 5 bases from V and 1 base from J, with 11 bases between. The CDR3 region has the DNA TGTGCCTGGGGGTGGGGGCAGAACACTGAAGCTTTCTTT. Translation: CAWGWGQNTEAFF.

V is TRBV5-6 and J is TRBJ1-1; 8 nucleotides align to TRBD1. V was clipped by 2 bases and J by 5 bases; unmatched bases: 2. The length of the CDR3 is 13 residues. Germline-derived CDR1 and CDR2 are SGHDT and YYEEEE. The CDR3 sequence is CASSFTGGTEAFF. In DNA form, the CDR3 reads TGTGCCAGCAGCTTCACAGGGGGGACTGAAGCTTTCTTT.